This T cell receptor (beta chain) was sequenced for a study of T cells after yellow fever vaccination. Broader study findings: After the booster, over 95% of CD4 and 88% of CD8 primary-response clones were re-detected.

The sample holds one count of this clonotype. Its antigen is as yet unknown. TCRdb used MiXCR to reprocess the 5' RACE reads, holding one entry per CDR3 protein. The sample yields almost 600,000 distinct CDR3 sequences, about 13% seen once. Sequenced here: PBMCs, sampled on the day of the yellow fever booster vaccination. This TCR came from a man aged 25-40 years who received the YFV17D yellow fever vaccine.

The chain's CDR3 is CATHGEAYEQYF. CDR3 nucleotides: TGTGCCACCCACGGGGAAGCCTACGAGCAGTACTTC. The chain couples TRBV5-4 to TRBJ2-7; D possibly corresponds to TRBD2 (5 bases). V was trimmed by 9 bases and J by 2 bases, leaving 12 bases between them. This CDR3 has 12 residues. Germline-derived CDR1 and CDR2 are SGHNT and YYREEE (reference sequence).